This entry describes one T cell receptor (beta chain). This sample is drawn from a study of blood T cell repertoires in COVID-19. Germline CDR1 is MNHEY and CDR2 is SMNVEV (reference sequence). The CDR3 length is 16 residues. V was trimmed by 6 bases and J by 5 bases, leaving 17 bases between them. The table came from immunoSEQ multiplex PCR; TCRdb's copy has only in-frame clones and leaves some out. Of around 250,000 clones detected, 85% to 90% appear once; the ten largest clones hold around 1.6%. The sample was PBMCs or T cells enriched from blood (not recorded which). The TCR was taken from a woman aged 50 to 65 who had recovered from COVID-19. This sequence joins TRBV27 and TRBJ1-6; perhaps TRBD1 as D (6 bases). CDR3 nucleotide sequence: TGTGCCAGCAGGATGGACAGACCTTTAAATAATTCACCCCTCCACTTT. It specifies CASRMDRPLNNSPLHF.